This TCR beta chain was sequenced for a study of blood T cell repertoires in COVID-19. Background on the study: Donors in the United States, Italy and Spain gave samples during acute or convalescent COVID-19. Sources were T cells, B-cell-depleted T cells, or PBMCs; the material itself was cDNA or gDNA.

The CDR3 covers 16 residues. The V end lost 2 bases, the J end lost 3 bases, and 16 bases lay between the germline ends. Germline V gene lookup returns CDR1 MNHEY and CDR2 SVGAGI. Assay used: immunoSEQ multiplex PCR; TCRdb lists only in-frame clones, some missing. The top ten clones hold about 11% of a sample with 250,000 to 300,000 clones, roughly 90% of them seen once. Seattle patient enrollment occurred during active infection, with longitudinal follow-up thereafter. The sequencing input was peripheral blood. This sequence joins TRBV6-5 and TRBJ1-2; D ambiguous. The origin of this receptor is a woman aged 25 to 39 with COVID-19, enrolled during active disease. CDR3 bases: TGTGCCAGCAGTTACCGTAACGCGGGCCTCTACTATGGCTACACCTTC. This codes for CASSYRNAGLYYGYTF.